This T cell receptor beta chain derives from a study of post-analysis software for immune sequencing data. Study-level points and caveats: Analysis by F measure revealed that same-batch samples clustered strongly together. Controls showed significantly higher normalized Chao1 diversity than did multiple sclerosis patients. In patients, TRBV5-6, TRBV5-1 and TRBV20-1 belonged to four or five TRBV segments found more frequently than in controls.

On this clonotype itself: Antigen: not known.

J gave up 4 bases and V 5 bases, and 13 bases lay outside the gene matches. Germline lookup yields CDR1 SGHVS and CDR2 FNYEAQ. This CDR3 is 18 amino acids long. Sequencing libraries made from TCR beta cDNA carried unique molecular identifiers. Input amounts of roughly 1 to 10 million T cells were used. These gave approximately 500,000 cDNA molecules, so each molecule approximated one T cell. TCRdb reanalysed the PCR reads using MiXCR and keeps one entry per CDR3 protein. The sample lists more than 450,000 distinct CDR3 sequences; about 40% were seen once. The V call is TRBV7-6, the J call TRBJ2-3; 12 positions agree with TRBD1. The receptor's source is a girl between 5 and 17 years old with multiple sclerosis. What was sequenced was blood. DNA for the CDR3: TGTGCCAGCAGCCCAGGCCCTCCGGGACAGGGGGCATCAGATACGCAGTATTTT. Protein product: CASSPGPPGQGASDTQYF.